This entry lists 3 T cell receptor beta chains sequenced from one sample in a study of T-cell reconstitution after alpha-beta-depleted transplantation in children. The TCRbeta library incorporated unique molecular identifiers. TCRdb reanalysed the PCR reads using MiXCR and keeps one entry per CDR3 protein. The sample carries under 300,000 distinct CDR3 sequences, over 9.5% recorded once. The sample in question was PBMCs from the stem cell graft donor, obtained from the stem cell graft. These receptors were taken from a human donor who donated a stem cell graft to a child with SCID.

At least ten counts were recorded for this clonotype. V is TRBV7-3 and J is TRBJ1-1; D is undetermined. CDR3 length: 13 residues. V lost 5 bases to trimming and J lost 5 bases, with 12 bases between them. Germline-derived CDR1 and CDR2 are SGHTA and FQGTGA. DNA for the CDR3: TGTGCCAGCAGCCCCTCCCTCGGGACTGAAGCTTTCTTT. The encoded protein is CASSPSLGTEAFF. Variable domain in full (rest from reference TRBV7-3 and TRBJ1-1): GAGVSQTPSNKVTEKGKYVELRCDPISGHTALYWYRQSLGQGPEFLIYFQGTGAADDSGLPNDRFFAVRPEGSVSTLKIQRTERGDSAVYLCASSPSLGTEAFFGQGTRLTVV.

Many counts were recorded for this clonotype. The CDR3 region is CSATRHGGNTIYF. The CDR3 DNA sequence: TGCAGTGCTACTCGACACGGGGGAAACACCATATATTTT. The chain joins TRBV20-1 to TRBJ1-3; D gene ambiguous. Germline V lookup: CDR1 DFQATT, CDR2 SNEGSKA (reference sequence). This CDR3 comprises 13 residues. Trimming stripped 4 bases from V and 4 bases from J, with 11 bases between.

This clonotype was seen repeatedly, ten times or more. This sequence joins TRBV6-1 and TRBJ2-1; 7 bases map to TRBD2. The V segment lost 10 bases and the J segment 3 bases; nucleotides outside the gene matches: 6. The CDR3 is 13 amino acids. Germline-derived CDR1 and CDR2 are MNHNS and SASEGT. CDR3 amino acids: CANTRGDYNEQFF. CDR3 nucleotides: TGTGCCAACACACGGGGGGACTACAATGAGCAGTTCTTC.